The rows below give T cell receptor beta chains drawn from one sample of a study of shared clonotypes between healthy human individuals. The table came from immunoSEQ multiplex PCR; TCRdb's copy has only in-frame clones and leaves some out. The sample holds 2,500,000 or so clones, around 92% seen once. The sample consisted of naive CD4+ T cells from PBMCs. These receptor sequences come from a man between 18 and 29 years old in good health. Some clones in this sample may be carry-over from other donors' samples. The CDR3 runs from the conserved cysteine through the conserved F or W. D genes are given only for firm matches. Size is stated for part of the rows, as once, few or many counts, or as a class when the clone is expanded.

D	V	J	size	CDR3	DNA
.	TRBV5-1	TRBJ2-7	.	CASTYWIEGLGRNYEQYF	TGCGCCAGCACCTACTGGATAGAAGGATTGGGACGGAACTACGAGCAGTACTTC
.	TRBV9	TRBJ2-4	.	CASSKDGRTGDAKNIQYF	TGTGCCAGCAGCAAGGACGGTCGGACTGGGGATGCCAAAAACATTCAGTACTTC
.	TRBV28	TRBJ2-1	.	CASTPIVVGQNNEQFF	TGTGCCAGCACCCCGATTGTGGTTGGGCAGAACAATGAGCAGTTCTTC
TRBD2	TRBV4-2	TRBJ2-7	once	CASSQDQREPYEQYF	TGTGCCAGCAGCCAAGATCAGCGGGAGCCCTACGAGCAGTACTTC
TRBD1	TRBV4-1	TRBJ2-7	.	CASSQGDHRGRGPYEQYF	TGCGCCAGCAGCCAAGGGGACCACAGGGGCCGAGGCCCCTACGAGCAGTACTTC
TRBD1	TRBV18	TRBJ1-2	.	CASSPETGGYGYTF	TGTGCCAGCTCACCAGAGACAGGGGGCTATGGCTACACCTTC
.	TRBV6-5	TRBJ1-1	.	CASSYISSGWTEAFF	TGTGCCAGCAGTTACATCTCAAGTGGATGGACTGAAGCTTTCTTT
.	TRBV20-1	TRBJ1-1	.	CSARATEAFF	TGCAGTGCTAGAGCGACTGAAGCTTTCTTT
TRBD1	TRBV5-1	TRBJ1-4	.	CASSLTGQGGEKLFF	TGCGCCAGCAGCTTGACGGGACAGGGGGGAGAAAAACTGTTTTTT
.	TRBV7-2	TRBJ2-7	.	CASSWTGPDYEQYF	TGTGCCAGCAGCTGGACCGGACCTGACTACGAGCAGTACTTC
.	TRBV5-4	TRBJ2-7	once	CASSLRRGAGLSYEQYF	TGTGCCAGCAGCTTGCGCCGGGGGGCGGGGCTCTCCTACGAGCAGTACTTC
TRBD2	TRBV5-5	TRBJ2-1	.	CASSLSATGGQFF	TGTGCCAGCAGCTTGTCTGCAACGGGAGGTCAGTTCTTC
.	TRBV6-1	TRBJ1-2	.	CASSEQSLQGYTF	TGTGCCAGCAGTGAGCAGAGCCTCCAGGGCTACACCTTC
TRBD1	TRBV7-9	TRBJ1-1	.	CASSFGDRVNTEAFF	TGTGCCAGCAGCTTTGGAGACAGGGTGAACACTGAAGCTTTCTTT
.	TRBV15	TRBJ2-7	.	CATSLGGSRAEQYF	TGTGCCACCAGCTTAGGGGGGTCTCGGGCCGAGCAGTACTTC
.	TRBV29-1	TRBJ2-7	.	CSVDRGFGFEQYF	TGCAGCGTTGACAGGGGTTTCGGGTTCGAGCAGTACTTC
TRBD1	TRBV15	TRBJ1-1	.	CATSSGDRVTAFF	TGTGCCACCAGCAGTGGGGACAGGGTTACGGCTTTCTTT
TRBD2	TRBV7-2	TRBJ2-5	.	CASSYKRLSGRGETQYF	TGTGCCAGCAGCTACAAGAGACTCAGCGGGAGGGGGGAGACCCAGTACTTC
.	TRBV6-6	TRBJ1-1	.	CASSLPDTEAFF	TGTGCCAGCAGTTTACCTGACACTGAAGCTTTCTTT
.	TRBV5-1	TRBJ2-5	.	CASSPRDSQETQYF	TGCGCCAGCAGCCCCCGGGACTCCCAAGAGACCCAGTACTTC
.	TRBV18	TRBJ2-7	once	CASSTRTQAYEQYF	TGTGCCAGCTCAACTCGGACGCAGGCCTACGAGCAGTACTTC
TRBD1	TRBV7-3	TRBJ2-5	.	CASSSSPGGAETQYF	TGTGCCAGCAGCTCTTCCCCAGGGGGCGCGGAGACCCAGTACTTC
.	TRBV6-5	TRBJ1-1	.	CASSYSIGGNTEAFF	TGTGCCAGCAGTTACTCGATCGGCGGGAACACTGAAGCTTTCTTT
.	TRBV10-3	TRBJ1-1	.	CAISDRMGNTEAFF	TGTGCCATCAGCGACCGGATGGGCAACACTGAAGCTTTCTTT
TRBD2	TRBV5-1	TRBJ2-3	once	CASSTGLARTDTQYF	TGCGCCAGCAGCACCGGACTAGCCCGCACAGATACGCAGTATTTT
.	TRBV28	TRBJ1-5	.	CASRTTGQNQPQHF	TGTGCCAGCAGAACCACAGGGCAGAATCAGCCCCAGCATTTT